This entry lists 27 T cell receptor beta chains sequenced from one sample in a study of spatial heterogeneity in lung cancer. Time point noted: sample taken at primary tumor resection. Unsorted tumor, nontumor lung tissue or cryopreserved PBMC supplied the whole RNA. Via MiXCR, TCRdb re-called the 5' RACE reads, giving one row per CDR3 protein. The sample lists some 12,000 distinct CDR3 sequences, roughly an eighth seen once, with 2.4% in the top ten. Sample: PBMCs, taken at surgery. These receptors all come from a female donor with early-stage non-small cell lung cancer.

There are many counts of this clonotype. The genes are TRBV6-2 or TRBV6-3 and TRBJ2-5; D is uncertain. Deletions cut 2 bases from V and 5 bases from J, with 18 bases between. CDR1 is MNHEY, CDR2 SVGEGT, per germline. The CDR3 is 16 residues long. The CDR3 nucleotides are TGTGCCAGCAGTTACCCGAAGATTGACCCAACGGAGACCCAGTACTTC. Translated, it gives CASSYPKIDPTETQYF.

Sample share makes this clonotype medium-sized. The V call is TRBV7-3, the J call TRBJ2-3; maybe TRBD2 (5 bases). The CDR3 is made up of 14 amino acids. V dropped 2 bases and J dropped 4 bases, with 10 bases sitting between them. From germline, CDR1 is SGHTA and CDR2 FQGTGA. For the CDR3, the DNA is TGTGCCAGCAGCTTACTGGGAGTCGCAGATACGCAGTATTTT. Its protein product is CASSLLGVADTQYF. Variable domain in full (rest from reference TRBV7-3 and TRBJ2-3): GAGVSQTPSNKVTEKGKYVELRCDPISGHTALYWYRQSLGQGPEFLIYFQGTGAADDSGLPNDRFFAVRPEGSVSTLKIQRTERGDSAVYLCASSLLGVADTQYFGPGTRLTVL.

Sample share makes this clonotype medium-sized (0.01 to 0.1%). This chain connects TRBV29-1 to TRBJ1-2, with D unresolved. The CDR3 sequence is 11 residues long. Germline V gene lookup returns CDR1 SQVTM and CDR2 ANQGSEA. V was clipped by 2 bases and J by 2 bases, with 3 bases between them. The CDR3: CSVELNYGYTF. The CDR3 coding sequence is TGCAGCGTTGAACTCAACTATGGCTACACCTTC. Using reference TRBV29-1 and TRBJ1-2 for the parts outside the CDR3, the full variable domain is SAVISQKPSRDICQRGTSLTIQCQVDSQVTMMFWYRQQPGQSLTLIATANQGSEATYESGFVIDKFPISRPNLTFSTLTVSNMSPEDSSIYLCSVELNYGYTFGSGTRLTVV.

This clonotype is judged medium-sized. The chain is built from TRBV21-1 and TRBJ2-4. TRBV21-1 is a pseudogene segment. The CDR3 is made up of 13 amino acids. The chain's CDR3 is CASSKSPENIQYF. In nucleotides, the CDR3 is TGTGCCAGCAGCAAATCCCCAGAAAACATTCAGTACTTC.

Ten or more counts support this clonotype. V and J are TRBV29-1 and TRBJ1-3; D gene uncertain. Trimming took off 1 base at V and 0 bases at J, with 16 bases between the two ends. This CDR3 region has 17 residues. Germline V gene lookup returns CDR1 SQVTM and CDR2 ANQGSEA. CDR3 sequence (DNA): TGCAGCGTTGAAGGGGTGGTACCGAACTTCTCTGGAAACACCATATATTTT. This codes for CSVEGVVPNFSGNTIYF.

In its sample, this clonotype was seen many times. This chain uses TRBV29-1 with TRBJ2-7, with a weak D call TRBD2 (6 bases). CDR3 length: 16 amino acids. From germline, CDR1 is SQVTM and CDR2 ANQGSEA. V was clipped by 4 bases and J by 3 bases, with 22 bases between them. The CDR3 DNA sequence: TGCAGCGTTGGAGATCAGCGGAGGGGCGGTGGCTACGAGCAGTACTTC. Translating it yields CSVGDQRRGGGYEQYF.

At least ten counts were recorded for this clonotype. The genes are TRBV18 and TRBJ2-7; 7 bases line up with TRBD1. CDR3 length: 14 residues. The trim removed 2 bases at V and 3 bases at J, leaving 4 bases unmatched. Germline values: CDR1 KGHSH, CDR2 LQKENI. The CDR3 nucleotides read TGTGCCAGCTCACCAGGGACAGAGATCTACGAGCAGTACTTC. Protein product: CASSPGTEIYEQYF.

There are many counts of this clonotype. The chain joins TRBV5-1 to TRBJ1-1; 7 bases are a match to TRBD1. Germline-derived CDR1 and CDR2 are SGHRS and YFSETQ. This CDR3 is built from 20 residues. V gave up 4 bases and J gave up 1 base; unmatched junction bases: 22. The CDR3 loop reads CASSLTPGTANLNGNTEAFF. DNA for the CDR3: TGCGCCAGCAGCCTTACCCCCGGGACAGCCAACTTGAATGGGAACACTGAAGCTTTCTTT.

By share, this clonotype counts as medium-sized. The chain joins TRBV2 to TRBJ1-1, with 8 positions matching TRBD1. The J segment lost 3 bases and the V segment lost 7 bases, leaving 4 bases of the junction unmatched. The germline CDR1 and CDR2 sequences are SNHLY and FYNNEI. This CDR3 contains 13 residues. DNA of the CDR3: TGTGCCAGCATAAAACAGGGGGACACTGAAGCTTTCTTT. Translated: CASIKQGDTEAFF.

The CDR3 nucleotides are TGCGCCAGCAGGGTAGCGAGCACAGATACGCAGTATTTT. This gives the protein CASRVASTDTQYF. V is TRBV10-2 and J is TRBJ2-3; D might be TRBD2 (5 bases). V was clipped by 6 bases and J by 0 bases, with 7 bases between them. The germline CDR1 and CDR2 sequences are WSHSY and SAAADI. This CDR3 comprises 13 residues.

This clonotype was counted only a few times. The V gene is TRBV7-2, the J gene TRBJ2-3; TRBD2 matches 14 bases. With V trimmed by 3 bases and J by 9 bases, 2 bases remained unmatched. The germline V gene encodes CDR1 SGHTA and CDR2 FQGNSA. This CDR3 is built from 14 residues. The chain's CDR3 is CASSLTSGGGTQYF. The CDR3 bases are TGTGCCAGCAGCTTGACTAGCGGGGGGGGGACGCAGTATTTT.

The CDR3 loop reads CASSFVSLPGQGAGGELFF. The DNA of the CDR3 is TGTGCCAGCAGCTTCGTGTCGCTACCGGGACAGGGGGCTGGCGGGGAGCTGTTTTTT. The chain couples TRBV11-2 to TRBJ2-2; TRBD1 aligns across 12 bases. The ends lost 3 bases at V and 7 bases at J; junction bases unmatched: 15. The CDR3 is made up of 19 amino acids. The germline V gene encodes CDR1 SGHAT and CDR2 FQNNGV.

This clonotype came up many times. For the CDR3, the DNA is TGTGCCAGCAGTTATAGCGGGAGTCAAGAGACCCAGTACTTC. Translated: CASSYSGSQETQYF. The rearrangement links TRBV28 to TRBJ2-5; 9 positions match TRBD2. Per the germline V gene, CDR1 is MDHEN and CDR2 is SYDVKM. The CDR3 has 14 residues. V shed 4 bases and J 2 bases; nucleotides not matched to a gene: 2.

This clonotype was counted ten times or more. The gene calls are TRBV12-3 or TRBV12-4 and TRBJ1-5, with unresolved D. The length of the CDR3 is 14 residues. Trimming removed 1 base at V and 2 bases at J, with 6 bases between. The CDR3 protein is CASSLGEGNQPQHF. CDR3 DNA sequence: TGTGCCAGCAGTTTAGGGGAGGGCAATCAGCCCCAGCATTTT.

This sequence joins TRBV2 and TRBJ2-2, with D tentatively TRBD1 or TRBD2 (5 bases each). V lost 3 bases and J 0 bases, leaving 5 bases between the germline ends. The CDR3 has 14 residues. From germline, CDR1 is SNHLY and CDR2 FYNNEI. The CDR3 DNA follows: TGTGCCAGCAGTGAGGGGGCGAACACCGGGGAGCTGTTTTTT. Protein product: CASSEGANTGELFF.

This clonotype occurred many times. This chain links TRBV6-1 with TRBJ2-5; possibly TRBD2 for D (5 bases). This CDR3 region has 14 residues. The germline V gene has CDR1 MNHNS and CDR2 SASEGT. V lost 8 bases and J lost 6, with 19 bases in between. CDR3 coding DNA: TGTGCCAGCGGAGGAGGCGGAGGTGGGAAGACCCAGTACTTC. It is translated as CASGGGGGGKTQYF.

V is TRBV7-8 and J is TRBJ2-1; weak D call: TRBD2 (5 bases). CDR3 length equals 16 residues. Trimming pared 5 bases from V and 3 bases from J, leaving 17 bases between. Germline V CDR1 and CDR2: SGHVS, FQNEAQ. CDR3 residues: CASSPRRAVDYNEQFF. CDR3 DNA: TGTGCCAGCAGCCCCCGCCGAGCGGTAGACTACAATGAGCAGTTCTTC.

This clonotype is medium-sized in the sample. The rearrangement uses TRBV2 and TRBJ2-5; D may be TRBD1 (6 bases). Per the germline V gene, CDR1 is SNHLY and CDR2 is FYNNEI. The CDR3 is 13 amino acids. Trimming took off 6 bases at V and 2 bases at J, with 10 bases between the two ends. The CDR3 loop is CASRRTEQETQYF. CDR3 sequence (DNA): TGTGCCAGCAGGCGGACAGAGCAAGAGACCCAGTACTTC. The entire variable domain, with the rest obtained from reference TRBV2 and TRBJ2-5, is as follows: EPEVTQTPSHQVTQMGQEVILRCVPISNHLYFYWYRQILGQKVEFLVSFYNNEISEKSEIFDDQFSVERPDGSNFTLKIRSTKLEDSAMYFCASRRTEQETQYFGPGTRLLVL.

This clonotype ranks as medium-sized (0.01 to 0.1%). The V call is TRBV6-2 or TRBV6-3, the J call TRBJ2-1; D is unresolved. Germline V gene data show CDR1 as MNHEY and CDR2 as SVGEGT. This CDR3 region has 13 residues. V was shortened by 5 bases and J by 4 bases, with 9 bases between the two germline ends. CDR3 bases: TGTGCCAGCAGTGGGAACAATTACAATGAGCAGTTCTTC. Translating it yields CASSGNNYNEQFF.

In its sample, this clonotype was seen many times. V usage is TRBV5-6 and J usage is TRBJ2-7; possible D gene TRBD2, 5 bases. The CDR3 extends over 12 amino acids. V was trimmed by 2 bases and J by 9 bases, leaving 12 bases between them. CDR1 and CDR2 (germline): SGHDT, YYEEEE. The CDR3 DNA sequence: TGTGCCAGCAGCTTAATGTCGAGGGCGCAGTACTTC. This translates into CASSLMSRAQYF.

This clonotype appeared many times. This chain joins TRBV20-1 and TRBJ2-7, with D hard to call. This CDR3 spans 14 amino acids. V lost 1 base and J 6 bases, leaving 16 bases between the germline ends. The V gene's germline CDR1 is DFQATT and CDR2 SNEGSKA (reference sequence). As DNA, the CDR3 is TGCAGTGCTAGAGTCCAGGCTAGTTTGGTCGAGCAGTACTTC. Residues: CSARVQASLVEQYF.

This chain connects TRBV6-2 or TRBV6-3 to TRBJ2-2; D remains ambiguous. The CDR3 runs to 12 residues. Germline CDR1 MNHEY, CDR2 SVGEGT. With 6 bases removed from V and 4 bases from J, the gap between germline ends came to 6 bases. CDR3 DNA sequence: TGTGCCAGCAGATGGGCCACCGGGGAGCTGTTTTTT. Amino acid sequence: CASRWATGELFF.

This clonotype was seen many times. The CDR3 spells CASSPGTGETQYF. The CDR3 bases are TGTGCCAGCTCACCGGGAACCGGGGAGACCCAGTACTTC. The V call is TRBV18, the J call TRBJ2-5; no reliable D call. The CDR3 is 13 residues long. V lost 3 bases, J lost 5 bases, and 10 bases lay in between. The germline V gene has CDR1 KGHSH and CDR2 LQKENI.

Ten or more counts support this clonotype. This chain links TRBV11-2 with TRBJ2-7, with a possible D match to TRBD1 (6 bases). Trimming removed 4 bases at V and 6 bases at J, with 13 bases between. CDR3 size: 13 residues. CDR1 SGHAT and CDR2 FQNNGV come from the germline V gene. The CDR3 loop reads CASSSNRVGEQYF. CDR3 DNA sequence: TGTGCCAGCAGCTCCAACAGGGTTGGCGAGCAGTACTTC.

This clonotype has more than one count but fewer than ten. The genes are TRBV15 and TRBJ2-1; D perhaps matches TRBD2 (6 bases). This CDR3 has 16 residues. Trimming stripped 5 bases from V and 4 bases from J, with 18 bases between. CDR1 LNHNV and CDR2 YYDKDF come from the germline V gene (reference sequence). This chain's CDR3 is CATSWDLSGGYNEQFF. Here the CDR3 DNA reads TGTGCCACCAGCTGGGACTTATCAGGAGGGTACAATGAGCAGTTCTTC.

This clonotype is termed medium-sized. This chain uses TRBV12-3 or TRBV12-4 with TRBJ2-1, with 10 bases fitting TRBD2. J lost 8 bases, V lost 5 bases, and 9 bases had no gene match. CDR3 length: 15 residues. CDR3 sequence reads: CASSEQSGGAYEQFF. The CDR3 DNA sequence: TGTGCCAGCAGTGAGCAAAGCGGGGGGGCCTATGAGCAGTTCTTC.

The rearrangement links TRBV6-1 to TRBJ1-5; D gene uncertain. The germline V and J ends were trimmed by 4 bases and 0 bases, with 10 bases remaining between them. The CDR3 is 15 residues long. From germline, CDR1 is MNHNS and CDR2 SASEGT. CDR3: CASSVAAASNQPQHF. In DNA, the CDR3 is TGTGCCAGCAGTGTCGCTGCCGCTAGCAATCAGCCCCAGCATTTT.